The 19 T cell receptor beta chains in this list originate from one sample, sequenced in a study of blood T cells in healthy people across ages. Primers used in a second PCR of roughly 6 to 12 cycles were a sample-barcoded 5' primer and a J-beta primer mix. TCRdb independently ran MiXCR on the 5' RACE reads; one entry per CDR3 protein. The sample lists roughly 1,800,000 distinct CDR3 sequences; approximately 50% were seen once. Sequenced sample: blood. These receptor sequences come from a woman in her 40s in good health.

V and J are TRBV5-1 and TRBJ2-5; D might be TRBD1 or TRBD2, each matching 7 bases. The CDR3 is 16 residues long. The germline V and J ends were trimmed by 1 base and 4 bases, with 17 bases remaining between them. The germline CDR1 and CDR2 sequences are SGHRS and YFSETQ. The CDR3 protein is CASSLQGGEVGETQYF. CDR3 in DNA: TGCGCCAGCAGCTTGCAGGGGGGGGAGGTCGGAGAGACCCAGTACTTC.

The gene calls are TRBV13 and TRBJ2-5; 8 bases map to TRBD2. The V gene's germline CDR1 is PRHDT and CDR2 FYEKMQ (reference sequence). V lost 8 bases, J lost 4 bases, and 18 bases stayed unmatched. CDR3 size: 17 residues. The CDR3 loop is CASGLEGAGAFGETQYF. CDR3 DNA: TGTGCCAGCGGCCTAGAGGGAGCGGGGGCCTTCGGAGAGACCCAGTACTTC.

This clonotype was seen only a few times. The V and J genes are TRBV6-5 and TRBJ2-5; D unresolved. The J call may not be correct, given that the DNA end is closer to TRBJ2-7. The CDR3 consists of 13 residues. Germline V gives CDR1 MNHEY, CDR2 SVGAGI. CDR3 sequence: CASSYSGWSEQYF. The CDR3 nucleotides read TGTGCCAGCAGTTACTCGGGGTGGAGCGAGCAGTACTTC.

The chain carries TRBV27 and TRBJ1-4; perhaps TRBD1 as D (5 bases). Germline CDR1 is MNHEY and CDR2 is SMNVEV (reference sequence). V was pared by 2 bases and J by 4 bases, with 23 bases between. CDR3 length: 19 residues. The CDR3 coding sequence is TGTGCCAGCAGTTTACTCGCGCCCTTTGGGGGGGAGGATAATGAAAAACTGTTTTTT. This gives the protein CASSLLAPFGGEDNEKLFF.

DNA of the CDR3: TGCGCCAGCAGCTTGTCCGGGACAGGGGGCAGCTACACCTTC. Translation: CASSLSGTGGSYTF. The genes are TRBV5-1 and TRBJ1-2; 12 bases align to TRBD1. Per the germline V gene, CDR1 is SGHRS and CDR2 is YFSETQ. This CDR3 comprises 14 residues. Losses at the gene ends were 1 base for V and 9 bases for J; bases not matched to a gene: 4.

The rearrangement links TRBV20-1 to TRBJ1-2; tentative D call: TRBD1 (5 bases). Per the germline V gene, CDR1 is DFQATT and CDR2 is SNEGSKA (reference sequence). V lost 4 bases, J lost 8 bases, and 8 bases lay in between. The length of the CDR3 is 10 residues. CDR3 region: CSATGTGYTF. CDR3 nucleotide sequence: TGCAGTGCTACAGGGACGGGCTACACCTTC.

The chain is built from TRBV6-5 and TRBJ2-5, with a possible D match to TRBD2 (5 bases). V shed 3 bases and J shed 6 bases, with 14 bases lying between them. Per germline, CDR1 MNHEY and CDR2 SVGAGI. The CDR3 loop spans 14 amino acids. This chain's CDR3 is CASSYFGKGKTQYF. Written as DNA, the CDR3 is TGTGCCAGCAGTTATTTCGGGAAGGGTAAGACCCAGTACTTC.

This clonotype showed up just a few times. V gene TRBV7-2 combines with J gene TRBJ2-1; 7 nucleotides agree with TRBD1. This CDR3 spans 16 amino acids. Per the germline V gene, CDR1 is SGHTA and CDR2 is FQGNSA. The V and J ends lost 3 bases and 8 bases, in that order; junction bases with no gene match: 13. CDR3 DNA sequence: TGTGCCAGCAGCTTCTTAAGGACAGGTGTTAGCGATGAGCAGTTCTTC. Its protein product is CASSFLRTGVSDEQFF. The full variable domain, completed using reference TRBV7-2 and TRBJ2-1, is GAGVSQSPSNKVTEKGKDVELRCDPISGHTALYWYRQSLGQGLEFLIYFQGNSAPDKSGLPSDRFSAERTGGSVSTLTIQRTQQEDSAVYLCASSFLRTGVSDEQFFGPGTRLTVL.

J is TRBJ2-1 and V is TRBV6-5; perhaps TRBD1 as D (6 bases). CDR1 MNHEY and CDR2 SVGAGI come from the germline V gene. The CDR3 is made up of 15 amino acids. V lost 4 bases and J lost 2, with 12 bases in between. In DNA form, the CDR3 reads TGTGCCAGCAGTTCGGACAGCAGCACCTACAATGAGCAGTTCTTC. Protein sequence: CASSSDSSTYNEQFF.

This clonotype has only a few counts. The chain recombines TRBV28 with TRBJ2-4; 7 bases are shared with TRBD1. TRBJ2-7 explains the end of the DNA better; the J call may be wrong. Germline V gene lookup returns CDR1 MDHEN and CDR2 SYDVKM. The CDR3 is 14 amino acids. Here the CDR3 reads CASSFGQAPYEQYF. CDR3 coding DNA: TGTGCCAGCAGTTTCGGACAGGCCCCCTACGAGCAGTACTTC.

V is TRBV10-3 and J is TRBJ1-5; TRBD1 matches at 10 bases. The germline CDR1 and CDR2 sequences are ENHRY and SYGVKD. The V gene end was trimmed by 5 bases and the J gene end by 8 bases; junction bases not matched to a gene: 6. The CDR3 runs to 14 residues. CDR3 sequence: CAISLSGTGEPQHF. CDR3 bases: TGTGCCATCAGTTTATCCGGGACAGGGGAGCCCCAGCATTTT.

This clonotype has only one observation. This could be a read error, since a much larger clone is one nucleotide away. J is TRBJ2-1 and V is TRBV7-2, with 7 bases lining up with TRBD2. The length of the CDR3 is 18 residues. Germline CDR1 SGHTA, CDR2 FQGNSA. CDR3 in amino acids: CAGSLRVVPGGPYNEQFF. The CDR3 nucleotides read TGTGCCGGCAGCTTAAGGGTTGTACCGGGGGGTCCCTACAATGAGCAGTTCTTC. Drawing the rest from reference TRBV7-2 and TRBJ2-1, the complete variable domain is GAGVSQSPSNKVTEKGKDVELRCDPISGHTALYWYRQSLGQGLEFLIYFQGNSAPDKSGLPSDRFSAERTGGSVSTLTIQRTQQEDSAVYLCAGSLRVVPGGPYNEQFFGPGTRLTVL.

The J gene is TRBJ2-7, the V gene TRBV5-1; D not resolved. The CDR3 sequence is 16 residues long. Germline CDR1 SGHRS, CDR2 YFSETQ. V was cut by 1 base and J by 7 bases, with 21 bases left in between. The CDR3 DNA follows: TGCGCCAGCAGCTTGCCGCCGGACCTCACTTACAATGAGCAGTACTTC. Translating it yields CASSLPPDLTYNEQYF.

The CDR3: CASSLAGFRNEQFF. Written as DNA, the CDR3 is TGCGCCAGCAGCCTGGCGGGTTTCCGGAATGAGCAGTTCTTC. The chain couples TRBV5-1 to TRBJ2-1; D might be TRBD2 (5 bases). This CDR3 is 14 amino acids long. Germline CDR1 and CDR2: SGHRS and YFSETQ. V lost 4 bases, J lost 7 bases, and 15 bases lay in between.

The rearrangement uses TRBV20-1 and TRBJ2-7; 10 nucleotides align to TRBD2. The CDR3 is 15 amino acids. The V and J ends lost 3 bases and 1 base, in that order; junction bases with no gene match: 6. CDR1 is DFQATT and CDR2 is SNEGSKA in the germline V gene (reference sequence). CDR3 in DNA: TGCAGTGCTAGTCTTCTAGCGGGGGTATCCTACGAGCAGTACTTC. This gives the protein CSASLLAGVSYEQYF.

The gene calls are TRBV20-1 and TRBJ2-3; D is uncertain. V dropped 7 bases and J dropped 0 bases, with 17 bases sitting between them. The CDR3 spans 15 residues. Germline CDR1 reads DFQATT; CDR2 reads SNEGSKA (reference sequence). CDR3 in DNA: TGCAGTGTTAGTCAGACTGGCTCTAGCACAGATACGCAGTATTTT. This gives the protein CSVSQTGSSTDTQYF.

This clonotype was counted ten times or more. The chain links TRBV6-5 to TRBJ2-4; 10 nucleotides align to TRBD2. The CDR3 is 19 amino acids. The ends lost 2 bases at V and 2 bases at J; junction bases unmatched: 12. Germline assignment: CDR1 MNHEY and CDR2 SVGAGI. CDR3 sequence (DNA): TGTGCCAGCAGTTACACTAGCGGGGTATTTGGGCTGACCAAAAACATTCAGTACTTC. This codes for CASSYTSGVFGLTKNIQYF.

The sample holds a few counts of this clonotype. The J gene is TRBJ2-7, the V gene TRBV28; possible D gene TRBD2, 6 bases. The CDR3 covers 13 residues. The ends were cut back, 6 bases at V and 3 bases at J, with 12 bases in the middle. CDR1 MDHEN and CDR2 SYDVKM come from the germline V gene. CDR3 nucleotide sequence: TGTGCCAGCAGCGCGGGGTTTGGCTACGAGCAGTACTTC. Its protein product is CASSAGFGYEQYF.

This rearrangement joins TRBV28 to TRBJ2-6; no clear D gene. Germline CDR1 reads MDHEN; CDR2 reads SYDVKM. V shed 4 bases and J shed 2 bases, with 6 bases lying between them. The CDR3 totals 14 residues. CDR3 region: CASSSPPGANVLTF. The CDR3 DNA reads as TGTGCCAGCAGTTCCCCTCCTGGGGCCAACGTCCTGACTTTC.